These 31 T cell receptor beta chains came from one sample sequenced in a study of beta chain features in type 1 diabetes. Since all of the isolated RNA was reverse transcribed, expressed TCRB transcripts were what got sequenced. Only in-frame clones appear in the TCRdb table, and some are missing; sequencing was by immunoSEQ multiplex PCR. Of more than 130,000 clones detected, 6.9% appear once; the ten largest clones hold about 1.4%. Sequencing used central memory CD4+ T cells from blood. All receptors come from a woman in her thirties in good health.

This clone has more than one count but fewer than ten. This chain uses TRBV19 with TRBJ2-2; 12 nucleotides agree with TRBD2. The germline gives CDR1 LNHDA, CDR2 SQIVND (reference sequence). With 5 bases clipped from V and 9 bases from J, the junction kept 10 bases outside the gene matches. The CDR3 is 16 residues long. For the CDR3, the DNA is TGTGCCAGTAGTGCAAGGACTAGCGGGAAGTTCAGGGAGCTGTTTTTT. Protein: CASSARTSGKFRELFF.

The genes are TRBV28 and TRBJ2-7; D is possibly TRBD2 (7 bases). CDR3 size: 14 residues. V was pared by 3 bases and J by 2 bases, with 11 bases between. Germline-derived CDR1 and CDR2 are MDHEN and SYDVKM. The CDR3 is CASSLGGDTYEQYF. The CDR3 DNA sequence: TGTGCCAGCAGTTTGGGAGGGGACACCTACGAGCAGTACTTC.

The chain has TRBV25-1 and TRBJ2-7; TRBD1 matches at 11 bases. V trimming: 4 bases; J trimming: 2 bases; junction bases outside the gene matches: 13. Germline CDR1 is MGHDK and CDR2 is SYGVNS. This CDR3 is built from 18 residues. The CDR3: CASSAPGGTGGRAYEQYF. The DNA for the CDR3 is TGTGCCAGCAGTGCCCCTGGGGGGACAGGGGGTAGAGCCTACGAGCAGTACTTC.

The J gene is TRBJ1-2, the V gene TRBV27; D ambiguous. Germline V lookup: CDR1 MNHEY, CDR2 SMNVEV (reference sequence). The CDR3 is made up of 15 amino acids. Trimming shortened V by 2 bases and J by 1 base, and 11 bases separated the two germline ends. This chain's CDR3 is CASSLGGQLNYGYTF. For the CDR3, the DNA is TGTGCCAGCAGTTTAGGAGGGCAACTTAACTATGGCTACACCTTC.

There are a few counts of this clone. J is TRBJ2-7 and V is TRBV6-5; a possible D gene is TRBD2 (5 bases). This CDR3 has 13 residues. Trimming cost V 10 bases and J 3 bases, with 16 bases left between them. The V gene's germline CDR1 is MNHEY and CDR2 SVGAGI. The DNA for the CDR3 is TGTGCCACCCTTAGCGAGTTTAGCTACGAGCAGTACTTC. Its protein product is CATLSEFSYEQYF.

J is TRBJ1-5 and V is TRBV5-6; a possible D gene is TRBD1 (5 bases). Trimming removed 0 bases at V and 4 bases at J, with 8 bases between. Looked up from germline, CDR1 is SGHDT and CDR2 is YYEEEE. CDR3 length: 14 residues. CDR3 region: CASSLGQQNQPQHF. DNA for the CDR3: TGTGCCAGCAGCTTGGGACAGCAAAATCAGCCCCAGCATTTT.

This clone was seen at least ten times. This chain joins TRBV27 and TRBJ2-7, with D maybe TRBD1 (6 bases). The CDR3 is 14 residues long. Germline CDR1 is MNHEY and CDR2 is SMNVEV (reference sequence). The ends were cut back, 7 bases at V and 6 bases at J, with 19 bases in the middle. CDR3 amino acids: CASTFLWTVVEQYF. The CDR3 region has the DNA TGTGCCAGCACCTTCCTCTGGACAGTCGTCGAGCAGTACTTC.

This clone turned up a few times. The chain combines TRBV7-6 with TRBJ2-1; 9 bases map to TRBD2. Germline CDR1 is SGHVS and CDR2 is FNYEAQ. V trimming: 3 bases; J trimming: 8 bases; junction bases outside the gene matches: 11. This CDR3 contains 16 residues. CDR3 region: CASSLYEREVPDEQFF. As DNA, the CDR3 is TGTGCCAGCAGCTTGTATGAGCGGGAGGTTCCGGATGAGCAGTTCTTC.

This clone has only a few counts. CDR3 sequence reads: CASSFSGTEGIAFF. CDR3 coding DNA: TGTGCCAGCAGCTTTTCCGGGACAGAGGGAATAGCTTTCTTT. The chain links TRBV5-4 to TRBJ1-1; TRBD1 agrees at 7 bases. This CDR3 is 14 amino acids long. V trimming: 2 bases; J trimming: 10 bases; junction bases outside the gene matches: 11. Germline assignment: CDR1 SGHNT and CDR2 YYREEE (reference sequence).

This clone was picked up a small number of times. The gene calls are TRBV6-5 and TRBJ1-2; TRBD1 matches 10 bases. Germline CDR1 MNHEY, CDR2 SVGAGI. Trimming cost V 4 bases and J 4 bases; bases outside gene matches: 9. The CDR3 has 16 amino acids. DNA of the CDR3: TGTGCCAGCAGTTCCACCGGGACAGGGGCTATCTATGGCTACACCTTC. It translates to CASSSTGTGAIYGYTF.

Ten or more counts support this clone. This sequence joins TRBV19 and TRBJ1-2; tentatively, D is TRBD1 (6 bases). V was trimmed by 7 bases and J by 8 bases, leaving 11 bases between them. The germline gives CDR1 LNHDA, CDR2 SQIVND (reference sequence). This CDR3 comprises 11 residues. The CDR3: CASMRQGGYTF. Here the CDR3 DNA reads TGTGCCAGTATGCGGCAGGGGGGCTACACCTTC. The full variable domain, with the rest looked up from reference TRBV19 and TRBJ1-2, is DGGITQSPKYLFRKEGQNVTLSCEQNLNHDAMYWYRQDPGQGLRLIYYSQIVNDFQKGDIAEGYSVSREKKESFPLTVTSAQKNPTAFYLCASMRQGGYTFGSGTRLTVV.

This clone has just a few counts. V usage is TRBV27 and J usage is TRBJ2-7; no clear D. The CDR3 has 11 residues. Deletions cut 4 bases from V and 5 bases from J, with 6 bases between. Germline loops: CDR1 MNHEY, CDR2 SMNVEV (reference sequence). The CDR3 here is CASSSPDEQYF. In DNA, the CDR3 is TGTGCCAGCAGTTCCCCGGACGAGCAGTACTTC.

V and J are TRBV30 and TRBJ1-2; D possibly corresponds to TRBD1 (5 bases). CDR3 length equals 13 residues. Germline V gene lookup returns CDR1 GTSNPN and CDR2 SVGIG (reference sequence). The V end was cut by 5 bases, the J end by 6 bases, with 16 bases between. CDR3 DNA sequence: TGTGCCTGGCATCAGGGATGGCCTAATGGCTACACCTTC. Its translation: CAWHQGWPNGYTF. Full variable domain (outside the CDR3, taken from reference TRBV30 and TRBJ1-2): SQTIHQWPATLVQPVGSPLSLECTVEGTSNPNLYWYRQAAGRGLQLLFYSVGIGQISSEVPQNLSASRPQDRQFILSSKKLLLSDSGFYLCAWHQGWPNGYTFGSGTRLTVV.

This clone was picked up a small number of times. V usage is TRBV19 and J usage is TRBJ1-2; no firm D call. CDR3 length: 10 amino acids. Germline V gene data show CDR1 as LNHDA and CDR2 as SQIVND (reference sequence). V lost 10 bases and J 8 bases, leaving 11 bases between the germline ends. The CDR3 DNA sequence: TGTGCCACCGGGCCGGGGGGCTACACCTTC. This sequence encodes CATGPGGYTF.

This clone was counted only a few times. The chain employs TRBV13 and TRBJ2-1, with TRBD2 matching over 11 bases. Germline CDR1 is PRHDT and CDR2 is FYEKMQ (reference sequence). V dropped 5 bases and J dropped 6; count of bases not matched to a gene: 6. CDR3 size: 15 residues. CDR3: CASSPLAGGGNEQFF. The CDR3 DNA follows: TGTGCCAGCAGCCCGTTAGCGGGAGGGGGCAATGAGCAGTTCTTC.

This chain connects TRBV7-8 to TRBJ2-1; 8 nucleotides align to TRBD2. Per the germline V gene, CDR1 is SGHVS and CDR2 is FQNEAQ. J gave up 4 bases and V 6 bases, and 8 bases lay outside the gene matches. CDR3 length equals 15 residues. The CDR3 loop reads CASRPSSGRYNEQFF. CDR3 DNA: TGTGCCAGCAGGCCCTCTAGCGGGCGTTACAATGAGCAGTTCTTC.

Ten or more counts support this clone. The genes are TRBV29-1 and TRBJ2-3; 11 nucleotides line up with TRBD2. V lost 5 bases to trimming and J lost 4 bases; unmatched junction nucleotides: 2. The CDR3 loop spans 13 amino acids. Germline CDR1 SQVTM, CDR2 ANQGSEA. The CDR3 DNA sequence: TGCAGCGTTTCGACTAGCGGGGCAGATACGCAGTATTTT. Translation: CSVSTSGADTQYF.

The table lists this clone with a few counts. The rearrangement joins TRBV7-2 to TRBJ1-5; possible D gene TRBD1, 5 bases. Trimming stripped 3 bases from V and 6 bases from J, with 12 bases between. The CDR3 runs 14 residues. CDR1 is SGHTA, CDR2 FQGNSA, per germline. CDR3 DNA: TGTGCCAGCAGCTTGGCGGGGGGAGGTCAGCCCCAGCATTTT. Protein sequence: CASSLAGGGQPQHF.

This clone was seen ten or more times. The chain has TRBV7-3 and TRBJ2-1, with TRBD1 as a possible D gene (5 bases). The CDR3 covers 13 residues. CDR1 is SGHTA and CDR2 is FQGTGA in the germline V gene. V lost 4 bases, J lost 3 bases, and 7 bases lay in between. Here the CDR3 DNA reads TGTGCCAGCAGCTCCGACAGCTACAATGAGCAGTTCTTC. Amino acid sequence: CASSSDSYNEQFF.

The J gene is TRBJ2-1, the V gene TRBV6-5; 11 bases are shared with TRBD2. The germline V gene encodes CDR1 MNHEY and CDR2 SVGAGI. The length of the CDR3 is 15 residues. V lost 8 bases, J lost 7 bases, and 10 bases stayed unmatched. DNA of the CDR3: TGTGCCAGCTGGGGACTAGCGGAGGCGGAGAATGAGCAGTTCTTC. It yields the protein CASWGLAEAENEQFF.

This clone has a handful of counts. V is TRBV2 and J is TRBJ1-5, with D possibly TRBD1 on 5 matching bases. The germline V gene encodes CDR1 SNHLY and CDR2 FYNNEI. This CDR3 region has 13 residues. The V and J ends lost 3 bases and 4 bases respectively, with 7 bases between them. CDR3 amino acids: CASSDNRNQPQHF. CDR3 nucleotides: TGTGCCAGCAGTGATAACAGGAATCAGCCCCAGCATTTT. The variable domain in full, completed from reference TRBV2 and TRBJ1-5, reads EPEVTQTPSHQVTQMGQEVILRCVPISNHLYFYWYRQILGQKVEFLVSFYNNEISEKSEIFDDQFSVERPDGSNFTLKIRSTKLEDSAMYFCASSDNRNQPQHFGDGTRLSIL.

The table lists this clone with many counts. The CDR3 reads CSVEAPGSGDIEQFF. The CDR3 coding sequence is TGCAGCGTTGAAGCCCCAGGGAGCGGGGACATCGAGCAGTTCTTC. The chain joins TRBV29-1 to TRBJ2-1; tentative D call: TRBD2 (7 bases). Germline CDR1 is SQVTM and CDR2 is ANQGSEA. This CDR3 region has 15 residues. V was clipped by 1 base and J by 10 bases, with 20 bases between them.

There are many counts of this clone. The chain combines TRBV28 with TRBJ2-1, with 10 bases lining up with TRBD2. V shed 5 bases and J 2 bases; nucleotides not matched to a gene: 9. CDR3 size: 17 residues. The germline V gene encodes CDR1 MDHEN and CDR2 SYDVKM. CDR3 DNA: TGTGCCAGCAGTCCCTCCCTACTAGCGGGAACCTACAATGAGCAGTTCTTC. It encodes CASSPSLLAGTYNEQFF.

Of note for this clone: One base away lies a much larger clone, so this may be a sequencing read error. The rearrangement joins TRBV5-4 to TRBJ1-1, with D tentatively TRBD1 (5 bases). The V end was cut by 2 bases, the J end by 1 base, with 6 bases between. Germline CDR1 reads SGHNT; CDR2 reads YYREEE (reference sequence). This CDR3 has 13 residues. CDR3: CASSFQGNTEAFF. CDR3 sequence (DNA): TGTGCCAGCAGCTTTCAGGGGAACACTGAAGCTTTCTTT.

DNA of the CDR3: TGTGCCAGCTCACCGGGACAGGCCCGACAATGGCAGTTCTTC. This sequence encodes CASSPGQARQWQFF. This chain uses TRBV18 with TRBJ2-1; TRBD1 matches at 8 bases. J was trimmed by 12 bases and V by 3 bases; bases with no gene match: 10. This CDR3 is built from 14 residues. Germline CDR1 reads KGHSH; CDR2 reads LQKENI.

The chain couples TRBV18 to TRBJ2-7, with D tentatively TRBD1 (5 bases). Germline values: CDR1 KGHSH, CDR2 LQKENI. The length of the CDR3 is 15 residues. The V and J ends lost 2 bases and 4 bases respectively, with 15 bases between them. CDR3 nucleotide sequence: TGTGCCAGCTCACCAAGGCAGGGTGAGAAATACGAGCAGTACTTC. As protein: CASSPRQGEKYEQYF.

This clone has only a few counts. This chain connects TRBV28 to TRBJ1-4, with D possibly matching TRBD1 (5 bases). V lost 1 base to trimming and J lost 7 bases, with 16 bases between them. The CDR3 loop spans 16 amino acids. Germline lookup yields CDR1 MDHEN and CDR2 SYDVKM. For the CDR3, the DNA is TGTGCCAGCAGTTTATTGTCCCCCGGAGGGGTTGAAAAACTGTTTTTT. This gives the protein CASSLLSPGGVEKLFF.

This clone was seen more than once but under ten times. The J gene is TRBJ2-2, the V gene TRBV4-1; 9 bases map to TRBD2. This CDR3 comprises 20 residues. V dropped 1 base and J dropped 2; count of bases not matched to a gene: 14. Germline lookup yields CDR1 MGHRA and CDR2 YSYEKL. CDR3 sequence (DNA): TGCGCCAGCAGCCAAGTTCTGGCTAGTAGCGGGGGCCTAAACACCGGGGAGCTGTTTTTT. It yields the protein CASSQVLASSGGLNTGELFF.

V is TRBV6-1 and J is TRBJ1-2; no clear D gene. CDR3 size: 12 residues. With 4 bases removed from V and 5 bases from J, the gap between germline ends came to 8 bases. Germline CDR1 MNHNS, CDR2 SASEGT. CDR3 loop: CASSGGLYGYTF. The CDR3, as DNA: TGTGCCAGCAGTGGAGGGCTATATGGCTACACCTTC.

The J gene is TRBJ2-2, the V gene TRBV5-1; 7 positions match TRBD1. Unmatched junction bases numbered 2, after V lost 0 bases and J lost 3 bases. This CDR3 is built from 15 residues. The germline V gene encodes CDR1 SGHRS and CDR2 YFSETQ. In DNA, the CDR3 is TGCGCCAGCAGCTTGGAGGGGGCGCACACCGGGGAGCTGTTTTTT. It is translated as CASSLEGAHTGELFF.

This clone came up a few times. The chain couples TRBV7-2 to TRBJ2-1, with D hard to call. Germline loops: CDR1 SGHTA, CDR2 FQGNSA. The V end was cut by 4 bases, the J end by 6 bases, with 13 bases between. The CDR3 extends over 14 amino acids. In DNA, the CDR3 is TGTGCCAGCAGCTCCACTCTAGTTGCCAATGAGCAGTTCTTC. Residues: CASSSTLVANEQFF.